A selection of T cell receptor beta chains follows, all from one sample in a study of blood T cell repertoires in COVID-19. The data were produced by immunoSEQ multiplex PCR, yet TCRdb's version contains in-frame clones alone and is incomplete. The table has just over 60,000 clones, approximately 79% seen once; the top ten hold 18%. Sequenced input: peripheral blood. These receptors were collected from a man between 60 and 75 years old with acute or convalescent COVID-19. Each CDR3 is given with its conserved first and last residue. The D gene is left open where the match is weak. Size tells how often a clone was seen (once, few, many) or the class of an expanded clone, and some rows leave it out.

J | size | D | V | CDR3 | DNA
TRBJ2-5 | - | TRBD1 | TRBV19 | CASSAGQGAQKTQYF | TGTGCCAGTAGTGCGGGACAGGGGGCGCAGAAGACCCAGTACTTC
TRBJ1-2 | - | - | TRBV4-2 | CASSQEAIRGSLGGYTF | TGTGCCAGCAGCCAAGAGGCGATTCGGGGGAGTCTGGGTGGCTACACCTTC
TRBJ2-2 | - | - | TRBV6-6 | CASRLKNGELFF | TGTGCCAGCAGACTTAAGAACGGGGAGCTGTTTTTT
TRBJ1-6 | few | TRBD1 | TRBV2 | CASSQPGQTNSPLHF | TGTGCCAGCAGTCAACCGGGACAGACTAATTCACCCCTCCACTTT
TRBJ2-2 | - | TRBD2 | TRBV6-5 | CASRDLAGGIGELFF | TGTGCCAGCAGAGATCTAGCGGGAGGTATCGGGGAGCTGTTTTTT
TRBJ1-3 | few | - | TRBV7-2 | CASSPGASGNTIYF | TGTGCCAGCAGCCCAGGGGCCTCTGGAAACACCATATATTTT
TRBJ2-3 | - | - | TRBV5-1 | CASSFSQGTDTQYF | TGCGCCAGCAGCTTTTCACAGGGCACAGATACGCAGTATTTT
TRBJ2-3 | - | - | TRBV15 | CATSRLAGTDTQYF | TGTGCCACCAGCAGACTAGCAGGCACAGATACGCAGTATTTT
TRBJ1-2 | - | - | TRBV19 | CASSTSLSGYTF | TGTGCCAGTAGTACTTCCCTTAGCGGCTACACCTTC
TRBJ1-2 | - | TRBD1 | TRBV6-5 | CASSRGQGIYGYTF | TGTGCCAGCAGCAGGGGACAGGGGATCTATGGCTACACCTTC
TRBJ2-1 | - | TRBD2 | TRBV7-9 | CASSLRLAGVWLNEQFF | TGTGCCAGCAGCTTACGACTAGCGGGAGTGTGGTTGAATGAGCAGTTCTTC
TRBJ2-3 | - | TRBD1 | TRBV19 | CASSKTGASTDTQYF | TGTGCCAGTAGTAAGACAGGGGCGTCGACAGATACGCAGTATTTT
TRBJ1-2 | - | - | TRBV27 | CASMGDNYGYTF | TGTGCCAGCATGGGAGATAACTATGGCTACACCTTC
TRBJ2-5 | - | - | TRBV4-1 | CASSQTRDTRETQYF | TGCGCCAGCAGCCAAACCCGGGACACCCGAGAGACCCAGTACTTC
TRBJ2-7 | once | - | TRBV6-5 | CASTRGALSSYEQYF | TGTGCCAGCACCAGGGGGGCACTTAGCTCCTACGAGCAGTACTTC
TRBJ2-1 | once | - | TRBV27 | CASSLLLSLSYNEQFF | TGTGCCAGCAGTTTACTACTATCACTCTCCTACAATGAGCAGTTCTTC
TRBJ2-1 | - | TRBD1 | TRBV25-1 | CASNPPGQIGNEQFF | TGTGCCAGCAATCCCCCGGGACAGATAGGCAATGAGCAGTTCTTC
TRBJ1-4 | - | - | TRBV19 | CASRQQFTNEKLFF | TGTGCCAGTAGACAACAGTTCACTAATGAAAAACTGTTTTTT
TRBJ2-3 | few | TRBD1 | TRBV29-1 | CSVGQGGYTDTQYF | TGCAGCGTCGGACAGGGAGGTTACACAGATACGCAGTATTTT
TRBJ2-5 | once | - | TRBV5-8 | CASSLAVLEETQYF | TGTGCCAGCAGCTTGGCCGTACTAGAAGAGACCCAGTACTTC
TRBJ1-1 | - | TRBD1 | TRBV2 | CASKGQGPVAFF | TGTGCCAGCAAGGGACAGGGTCCTGTAGCTTTCTTT
TRBJ1-5 | - | TRBD1 | TRBV3-1/TRBV3-2 | CASSQDRGPGQPQHF | TGTGCCAGCAGCCAAGACAGGGGGCCCGGTCAGCCCCAGCATTTT
TRBJ1-3 | few | - | TRBV9 | CASSVALTYSGNTIYF | TGTGCCAGCAGCGTAGCTCTAACCTACTCTGGAAACACCATATATTTT
TRBJ1-5 | - | - | TRBV30 | CAWSVYGLGGNQPQHF | TGTGCCTGGAGTGTCTATGGGTTAGGGGGCAATCAGCCCCAGCATTTT
TRBJ2-3 | - | - | TRBV13 | CASSSYSSGTDTQYF | TGTGCCAGCAGCTCCTACTCTAGCGGCACAGATACGCAGTATTTT
TRBJ2-1 | - | - | TRBV6-5 | CASSYKGAQGDEQFF | TGTGCCAGCAGTTACAAAGGGGCTCAGGGCGATGAGCAGTTCTTC
TRBJ2-7 | - | - | TRBV4-3 | CASSQEGYSYEQYF | TGCGCCAGCAGCCAGGAGGGATACTCCTACGAGCAGTACTTC
TRBJ1-1 | - | TRBD1 | TRBV27 | CASSSILDRGKAFF | TGTGCCAGCAGCTCCATTTTGGACAGGGGGAAAGCTTTCTTT
TRBJ1-2 | few | TRBD1 | TRBV7-9 | CASWDRGRPNYGYTF | TGTGCCAGCTGGGACAGGGGGCGACCTAACTATGGCTACACCTTC
TRBJ1-1 | - | - | TRBV4-2 | CASSQDRGSEAFF | TGTGCCAGCAGCCAAGATAGGGGGTCTGAAGCTTTCTTT
TRBJ2-1 | - | TRBD2 | TRBV30 | CAWSLLAGGIRSYNEQFF | TGTGCCTGGAGTTTACTAGCGGGAGGTATTCGCTCCTACAATGAGCAGTTCTTC
TRBJ1-6 | - | TRBD1 | TRBV7-9 | CASSLGTGSSYNSPLHF | TGTGCCAGCAGCTTAGGGACAGGGAGCTCCTATAATTCACCCCTCCACTTT
TRBJ2-4 | few | TRBD2 | TRBV6-5 | CASSYSGAGALHIQYF | TGTGCCAGCAGTTACTCGGGAGCGGGAGCGTTACACATTCAGTACTTC
TRBJ2-7 | once | - | TRBV7-4 | CAQQGSSQRSFYEQYF | TGTGCCCAGCAAGGTTCATCTCAGAGGAGCTTCTACGAGCAGTACTTC
TRBJ2-2 | - | TRBD2 | TRBV2 | CASSAGVTGELFF | TGTGCCAGCTCAGCGGGGGTCACCGGGGAGCTGTTTTTT
TRBJ2-1 | - | TRBD1 | TRBV6-4 | CASRDRGYYNEQFF | TGTGCCAGCAGGGACAGGGGGTACTACAATGAGCAGTTCTTC
TRBJ2-7 | - | - | TRBV10-3 | CAISESEGKGRYSYEQYF | TGTGCCATCAGTGAGTCGGAGGGGAAGGGGCGGTACTCCTACGAGCAGTACTTC
TRBJ2-1 | - | TRBD1 | TRBV27 | CASSWPGQGSYNEQFF | TGTGCCAGCAGTTGGCCGGGACAGGGCTCCTACAATGAGCAGTTCTTC
TRBJ1-6 | few | TRBD1 | TRBV6-5 | CAGQDRVGSPLHF | TGTGCCGGACAAGACAGGGTGGGATCACCCCTCCACTTT
TRBJ2-7 | - | TRBD1 | TRBV6-6 | CASRKGTGGHEQYF | TGTGCCAGCAGGAAGGGGACAGGGGGCCACGAGCAGTACTTC
TRBJ1-1 | - | - | TRBV18 | CASSVREGGGTEAFF | TGTGCCAGCTCGGTCAGGGAGGGGGGTGGCACTGAAGCTTTCTTT
TRBJ2-2 | - | TRBD1 | TRBV27 | CASRSGTGGNGELFF | TGTGCCAGCAGATCCGGGACAGGGGGTAACGGGGAGCTGTTTTTT
TRBJ1-3 | - | - | TRBV3-1/TRBV3-2 | CASSQQGSNTIYF | TGTGCCAGCAGCCAACAGGGATCCAACACCATATATTTT
TRBJ2-1 | - | TRBD2 | TRBV28 | CASRGLGVNEQFF | TGTGCCAGCAGGGGACTAGGAGTCAATGAGCAGTTCTTC